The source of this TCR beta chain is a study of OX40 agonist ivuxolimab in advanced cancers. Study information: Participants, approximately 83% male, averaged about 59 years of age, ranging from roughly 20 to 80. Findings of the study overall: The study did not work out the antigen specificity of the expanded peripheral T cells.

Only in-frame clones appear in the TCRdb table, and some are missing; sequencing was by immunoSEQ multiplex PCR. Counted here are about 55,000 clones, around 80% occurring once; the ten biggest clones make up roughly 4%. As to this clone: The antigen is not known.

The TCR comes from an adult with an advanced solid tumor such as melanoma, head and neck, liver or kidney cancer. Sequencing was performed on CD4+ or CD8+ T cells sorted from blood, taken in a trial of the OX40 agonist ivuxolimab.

In DNA form, the CDR3 reads TGTGCCAGCAGCCAAGATCGAGCGGGAGGCTACAATGAGCAGTTCTTC. Its protein product is CASSQDRAGGYNEQFF. The chain uses TRBV4-2 and TRBJ2-1; TRBD2 agrees at 9 bases. The CDR3 runs 16 residues. Germline CDR1 is LGHNA and CDR2 is YNFKEQ. Trimming at V came to 0 bases and at J to 3 bases, leaving 3 bases not matched to a gene.